These 27 T cell receptor beta chains were all obtained from the same sample, sequenced in a study of T-cell reconstitution after alpha-beta-depleted transplantation in children. A library of TCRbeta sequences, prepared with unique molecular identifiers, was generated. Each CDR3 protein is one row after TCRdb ran MiXCR on the PCR reads. The table lists fewer than 700,000 distinct CDR3 sequences, about 21% of them singletons. The source material was PBMCs, mostly from graft donor cells, sampled 360 days after TCRalphabeta/CD19-depleted stem cell transplant. These TCRs come from a boy in the first two years of life who had a stem cell transplant for acute myeloid leukemia, so the T cells may come from the graft donor.

This clonotype was recorded many times. The rearrangement uses TRBV12-3 or TRBV12-4 and TRBJ2-1; possible D gene TRBD1, 7 bases. The CDR3 has 15 amino acids. Trimming cost V 3 bases and J 7 bases, with 16 bases left between them. CDR3 residues: CASSFGGGGRNEQFF. The CDR3 nucleotides are TGTGCCAGCAGTTTTGGAGGGGGCGGTAGGAATGAGCAGTTCTTC.

This chain connects TRBV18 to TRBJ2-6, with a tentative D call TRBD1 (6 bases). Trimming removed 2 bases at V and 6 bases at J, with 11 bases between. The length of the CDR3 is 15 residues. CDR1 is KGHSH and CDR2 is LQKENI in the germline V gene. CDR3 bases: TGTGCCAGCTCACCAAGTGGGGGCCAGGCCAACGTCCTGACTTTC. Translating gives CASSPSGGQANVLTF.

This clonotype has more than one count but fewer than ten. This chain uses TRBV5-1 with TRBJ2-7; D is possibly TRBD1 or TRBD2 (5 bases each). The V gene's germline CDR1 is SGHRS and CDR2 YFSETQ. This CDR3 contains 14 residues. Between the trimmed V and J ends, which lost 5 bases and 1 base, there was a span of 13 bases. The CDR3 reads CASRRDVASYEQYV. The CDR3 DNA is TGCGCCAGCAGACGGGACGTTGCATCCTACGAGCAGTACGTC.

The CDR3 bases are TGTGCCAGCAGTTTCCAGGACAGGAGCAATCAGCCCCAGCATTTT. Protein: CASSFQDRSNQPQHF. The rearrangement links TRBV28 to TRBJ1-5; 7 bases are shared with TRBD1. CDR1 MDHEN and CDR2 SYDVKM come from the germline V gene. The CDR3 is made up of 15 amino acids. The V gene end was trimmed by 3 bases and the J gene end by 1 base; junction bases not matched to a gene: 3.

V is TRBV7-9 and J is TRBJ2-5; 10 bases match TRBD2. Germline V gene lookup returns CDR1 SEHNR and CDR2 FQNEAQ (reference sequence). This CDR3 is 16 amino acids long. V lost 3 bases and J lost 5; bases outside the gene matches: 9. This chain's CDR3 is CASSFTSSGGRETQYF. The CDR3 bases are TGTGCCAGCAGCTTTACGTCTAGCGGGGGCCGGGAGACCCAGTACTTC.

The chain has TRBV11-2 and TRBJ2-3; no reliable D call. Trimming removed 1 base at V and 0 bases at J, with 8 bases between. The CDR3 length is 15 residues. CDR1 and CDR2 from the germline V gene are SGHAT and FQNNGV. In DNA form, the CDR3 reads TGTGCCAGCAGCTTAGTCGAGAGTAGCACAGATACGCAGTATTTT. It specifies CASSLVESSTDTQYF.

This clonotype was recorded many times. The gene calls are TRBV6-5 and TRBJ2-1; D is perhaps TRBD1 (5 bases). Per the germline V gene, CDR1 is MNHEY and CDR2 is SVGAGI. Trimming cost V 6 bases and J 7 bases, with 16 bases left between them. The CDR3 contains 14 residues. The CDR3 spells CASRVQVLGNEQFF. The CDR3 DNA reads TGTGCCAGCAGGGTACAGGTTTTGGGGAATGAGCAGTTCTTC.

This clonotype was picked up many times. V and J are TRBV12-3 or TRBV12-4 and TRBJ1-5, with 8 bases aligning to TRBD1. J gave up 2 bases and V 5 bases, and 2 bases lay outside the gene matches. The CDR3 sequence is 14 residues long. Here the CDR3 reads CASSPGGGNQPQHF. The CDR3 DNA sequence: TGTGCCAGCAGTCCAGGGGGCGGCAATCAGCCCCAGCATTTT.

V gene TRBV28 combines with J gene TRBJ2-1, with TRBD2 identical over 11 bases. Trimming cost V 5 bases and J 4 bases; bases outside gene matches: 10. The germline CDR1 and CDR2 sequences are MDHEN and SYDVKM. The CDR3 contains 17 residues. This CDR3 is CASSPSGGPLLYNEQFF. The CDR3 DNA reads TGTGCCAGCAGTCCTAGCGGGGGGCCCCTACTGTACAATGAGCAGTTCTTC.

J is TRBJ2-5 and V is TRBV24-1, with a weak D call TRBD1 (6 bases). Germline V lookup: CDR1 KGHDR, CDR2 SFDVKD. Between the trimmed V and J ends, which lost 3 bases and 4 bases, there was a span of 20 bases. The CDR3 has 17 residues. Here the CDR3 DNA reads TGTGCCACCAGTGATCCCGCAAGCAGGGGACCCCGAGAGACCCAGTACTTC. It yields the protein CATSDPASRGPRETQYF.

This clonotype came up a few times. The chain links TRBV20-1 to TRBJ2-1; no clear D gene. Germline CDR1 DFQATT, CDR2 SNEGSKA (reference sequence). The CDR3 covers 15 residues. V was clipped by 0 bases and J by 3 bases, with 12 bases between them. The CDR3 nucleotides are TGCAGTGCTAGAGAACGGACGGCAGTCTACAATGAGCAGTTCTTC. Amino acids: CSARERTAVYNEQFF.

The rearrangement links TRBV9 to TRBJ1-1; no reliable D call. Germline assignment: CDR1 SGDLS and CDR2 YYNGEE. The CDR3 sequence is 13 residues long. V was trimmed by 2 bases and J by 4 bases, leaving 9 bases between them. The CDR3 DNA reads as TGTGCCAGCAGCGTCTTCTTTGGCACTGAAGCTTTCTTT. Translated, it gives CASSVFFGTEAFF.

The chain carries TRBV29-1 and TRBJ2-5; 14 nucleotides agree with TRBD2. The CDR3 extends over 16 amino acids. The germline V gene encodes CDR1 SQVTM and CDR2 ANQGSEA. The trim removed 1 base at V and 1 base at J, leaving 2 bases unmatched. The CDR3 region is CSVEGTSGGLQETQYF. In DNA, the CDR3 is TGCAGCGTTGAAGGGACTAGCGGGGGGCTCCAAGAGACCCAGTACTTC.

This clonotype has more than one count but fewer than ten. This chain connects TRBV7-2 to TRBJ2-5, with 8 bases lining up with TRBD1. This CDR3 is 15 amino acids long. Trimming cost V 7 bases and J 5 bases; bases outside gene matches: 12. Germline CDR1 is SGHTA and CDR2 is FQGNSA. The CDR3, as DNA: TGTGCCAGCATCAACTACCCCACAGGGGGGGAGACCCAGTACTTC. It specifies CASINYPTGGETQYF.

The sample holds a few counts of this clonotype. The rearrangement uses TRBV6-1 and TRBJ2-1; the D gene is possibly TRBD2 (5 bases). The V and J ends lost 3 bases and 7 bases respectively, with 7 bases between them. Germline lookup yields CDR1 MNHNS and CDR2 SASEGT. The CDR3 sequence is 12 residues long. The CDR3, as DNA: TGTGCCAGCAGTGAGAGGAGGAATGAGCAGTTCTTC. Residues: CASSERRNEQFF.

V gene TRBV24-1 combines with J gene TRBJ2-7; perhaps TRBD2 as D (6 bases). Per germline, CDR1 KGHDR and CDR2 SFDVKD. This CDR3 is built from 13 residues. V was shortened by 4 bases and J by 4 bases, with 10 bases between the two germline ends. CDR3 sequence (DNA): TGTGCCACCAGTGACTGGCGGGGATACGAGCAGTACTTC. This codes for CATSDWRGYEQYF.

The rearrangement joins TRBV7-2 to TRBJ2-1; D tentatively reads TRBD1 or TRBD2 (6 bases each). CDR3 length: 16 residues. Trimming cost V 5 bases and J 0 bases, with 14 bases left between them. Germline V gives CDR1 SGHTA, CDR2 FQGNSA. This CDR3 is CASSHGGLSSYNEQFF. As DNA, the CDR3 is TGTGCCAGCAGCCACGGGGGCTTGAGCTCCTACAATGAGCAGTTCTTC. Looking up the rest from reference TRBV7-2 and TRBJ2-1 gives the full variable domain: GAGVSQSPSNKVTEKGKDVELRCDPISGHTALYWYRQSLGQGLEFLIYFQGNSAPDKSGLPSDRFSAERTGGSVSTLTIQRTQQEDSAVYLCASSHGGLSSYNEQFFGPGTRLTVL.

The V and J genes are TRBV20-1 and TRBJ1-1; the D is unclear. Germline V gene sequence: CDR1 DFQATT, CDR2 SNEGSKA (reference sequence). This CDR3 region has 14 residues. The V end was cut by 0 bases, the J end by 1 base, with 9 bases between. Here the CDR3 DNA reads TGCAGTGCTAGAGATGGTGTCGGGAACACTGAAGCTTTCTTT. Its translation: CSARDGVGNTEAFF.

V gene TRBV7-2 combines with J gene TRBJ1-2, with D uncertain. V lost 1 base to trimming and J lost 6 bases, with 15 bases between them. The length of the CDR3 is 15 residues. Germline V gene sequence: CDR1 SGHTA, CDR2 FQGNSA. The CDR3 spells CASSLGRAESNGYTF. CDR3 coding DNA: TGTGCCAGCAGCTTAGGGCGGGCCGAGTCTAATGGCTACACCTTC.

This clonotype was seen at least ten times. The chain links TRBV10-2 to TRBJ2-7, with TRBD1 matching over 7 bases. Per the germline V gene, CDR1 is WSHSY and CDR2 is SAAADI. Germline trimming cut 4 bases from V and 1 base from J; bases unmatched to any gene: 4. This CDR3 has 14 residues. The CDR3 loop reads CASSGTGPSYEQYV. The CDR3 nucleotides read TGCGCCAGCAGTGGGACAGGCCCATCCTACGAGCAGTACGTC.

J is TRBJ2-4 and V is TRBV19, with D unresolved. The V end was cut by 7 bases, the J end by 0 bases, with 16 bases between. Germline CDR1 is LNHDA and CDR2 is SQIVND (reference sequence). This CDR3 is 16 amino acids long. The CDR3: CASTSGRGPAKNIQYF. The CDR3 coding sequence is TGTGCCAGTACCTCAGGACGCGGCCCAGCCAAAAACATTCAGTACTTC.

This clonotype has only one observation. The J gene is TRBJ2-1, the V gene TRBV7-9; D remains unclear. Germline V gene lookup returns CDR1 SEHNR and CDR2 FQNEAQ (reference sequence). Deletions cut 4 bases from V and 10 bases from J, with 11 bases between. This CDR3 comprises 12 residues. CDR3 amino acids: CASSSQTLEQFF. The CDR3 DNA follows: TGTGCCAGCAGCTCCCAGACCCTCGAGCAGTTCTTC. Using reference TRBV7-9 and TRBJ2-1 for the parts outside the CDR3, the full variable domain is DTGVSQNPRHKITKRGQNVTFRCDPISEHNRLYWYRQTLGQGPEFLTYFQNEAQLEKSRLLSDRFSAERPKGSFSTLEIQRTEQGDSAMYLCASSSQTLEQFFGPGTRLTVL.

This clonotype appeared a few times. V usage is TRBV15 and J usage is TRBJ1-1, with D uncertain. V lost 5 bases and J 3 bases, leaving 7 bases between the germline ends. The V gene's germline CDR1 is LNHNV and CDR2 YYDKDF (reference sequence). The CDR3 has 12 amino acids. This CDR3 reads CATSGWDTEAFF. The DNA for the CDR3 is TGTGCCACCAGCGGCTGGGACACTGAAGCTTTCTTT.

The J gene is TRBJ2-1, the V gene TRBV7-2; 9 bases match TRBD2. Per the germline V gene, CDR1 is SGHTA and CDR2 is FQGNSA. Germline trimming cut 5 bases from V and 7 bases from J; bases unmatched to any gene: 15. This CDR3 has 17 amino acids. This CDR3 reads CASSPSGASGRKNEQFF. The CDR3, as DNA: TGTGCCAGCAGCCCTAGCGGGGCTAGCGGAAGGAAGAATGAGCAGTTCTTC.

A few counts support this clonotype. This rearrangement joins TRBV20-1 to TRBJ2-5; TRBD2 matches at 10 bases. The ends lost 0 bases at V and 2 bases at J; junction bases unmatched: 6. CDR1 and CDR2 from the germline V gene are DFQATT and SNEGSKA (reference sequence). This CDR3 contains 16 residues. For the CDR3, the DNA is TGCAGTGCTAGAGATAGTGAGCGGGGGGGGCAAGAGACCCAGTACTTC. This gives the protein CSARDSERGGQETQYF.

This clonotype showed up just a few times. V gene TRBV7-2 combines with J gene TRBJ2-7; D is uncertain. Germline V CDR1 and CDR2: SGHTA, FQGNSA. Trimming left V 1 base short and J 2 bases short, with 9 bases between. There are 14 residues in the CDR3. The CDR3 spells CASSLVGETYEQYF. CDR3 in DNA: TGTGCCAGCAGCTTAGTGGGTGAGACCTACGAGCAGTACTTC. The full variable domain, with the rest looked up from reference TRBV7-2 and TRBJ2-7, is GAGVSQSPSNKVTEKGKDVELRCDPISGHTALYWYRQSLGQGLEFLIYFQGNSAPDKSGLPSDRFSAERTGGSVSTLTIQRTQQEDSAVYLCASSLVGETYEQYFGPGTRLTVT.

This sequence joins TRBV11-2 and TRBJ2-5; 12 positions agree with TRBD2. This CDR3 is built from 18 residues. Per germline, CDR1 SGHAT and CDR2 FQNNGV. J gave up 3 bases and V 5 bases, and 13 bases lay outside the gene matches. The CDR3 reads CASSPEKLAGGRKETQYF. CDR3 nucleotide sequence: TGTGCCAGCAGCCCCGAAAAACTAGCGGGGGGCCGTAAAGAGACCCAGTACTTC.